Below, 12 T cell receptor beta chains from the same sample are listed, as sequenced in a study of blood T cell repertoires in COVID-19. Measured with immunoSEQ multiplex PCR; TCRdb has only the in-frame clones, and not every one. The table records about half a million clones, around nine tenths of them present only once. Sample: PBMCs or T cells enriched from blood (not recorded which). The receptors were sampled from a woman in her sixties or seventies who had recovered from COVID-19.

This clone was seen only once. This chain connects TRBV9 to TRBJ1-2; D possibly corresponds to TRBD1 (5 bases). The CDR3 has 17 residues. The germline V and J ends were trimmed by 4 bases and 8 bases, with 27 bases remaining between them. Germline V gives CDR1 SGDLS, CDR2 YYNGEE. The CDR3: CASSPGGVRGEVGGYTF. CDR3 nucleotides: TGTGCCAGCAGCCCAGGCGGGGTGAGAGGGGAAGTAGGAGGCTACACCTTC.

The chain employs TRBV12-5 and TRBJ1-2; D is perhaps TRBD1 (6 bases). CDR1 is LGHNT, CDR2 FRNRAP, per germline. The CDR3 covers 17 residues. Trimming removed 2 bases at V and 0 bases at J, with 16 bases between. CDR3 nucleotides: TGTGCTAGTGGTTTGTCCAAAGGGGGGGCGTCTAACTATGGCTACACCTTC. Its protein product is CASGLSKGGASNYGYTF.

The chain uses TRBV14 and TRBJ2-5; TRBD2 matches at 11 bases. CDR3 length: 16 amino acids. Germline V gene sequence: CDR1 SGHDN, CDR2 FVKESK. The junction had 9 bases not matched to a gene; V was cut back by 4 bases and J by 5 bases. The CDR3 DNA reads as TGTGCCAGCAGCCGACGACTAGCGGGGTTGGCGGAGACCCAGTACTTC. This sequence encodes CASSRRLAGLAETQYF.

The rearrangement links TRBV5-1 to TRBJ1-2; TRBD1 matches 7 bases. This CDR3 spans 13 amino acids. Germline CDR1 and CDR2: SGHRS and YFSETQ. V dropped 2 bases and J dropped 4; count of bases not matched to a gene: 2. CDR3 sequence reads: CASSLGTVYGYTF. As DNA, the CDR3 is TGCGCCAGCAGCTTAGGGACAGTCTATGGCTACACCTTC.

The chain carries TRBV24-1 and TRBJ2-2, with D tentatively TRBD2 (7 bases). Germline CDR1 KGHDR, CDR2 SFDVKD. The CDR3 is 15 residues long. Between the trimmed V and J ends, which lost 5 bases and 6 bases, there was a span of 15 bases. The CDR3 DNA reads TGTGCCACCAGTGGGGGGGGCCTAGGCGCCGGGGAGCTGTTTTTT. Protein product: CATSGGGLGAGELFF.

This clone is a singleton in its sample. The chain recombines TRBV4-2 with TRBJ1-2; tentatively, D is TRBD1 (6 bases). Germline V lookup: CDR1 LGHNA, CDR2 YNFKEQ. V gave up 3 bases and J gave up 2 bases, with 10 bases separating them. This CDR3 is built from 14 residues. As DNA, the CDR3 is TGTGCCAGCAGCCACTTAGACAGGAACTATGGCTACACCTTC. Translated, it gives CASSHLDRNYGYTF.

The chain uses TRBV19 and TRBJ1-3, with 7 bases identical to TRBD1. Germline loops: CDR1 LNHDA, CDR2 SQIVND (reference sequence). Trimming cost V 9 bases and J 0 bases; bases outside gene matches: 11. The CDR3 has 16 amino acids. CDR3 sequence reads: CASTFTGQNSGNTIYF. CDR3 coding DNA: TGTGCCAGCACCTTCACGGGACAGAACTCTGGAAACACCATATATTTT.

The CDR3 nucleotides are TGTGCCAGCAGCACGAAAGATTACAGGGGAGTTGACACCGGGGAGCTGTTTTTT. This sequence encodes CASSTKDYRGVDTGELFF. This chain links TRBV11-3 with TRBJ2-2; 7 bases fit TRBD1. This CDR3 comprises 18 residues. Unmatched junction bases numbered 15, after V lost 5 bases and J lost 3 bases. CDR1 SGHNT and CDR2 YENEEA come from the germline V gene.

The DNA for the CDR3 is TGTGCCAGCAGCTTAATCGGGACAGGAGGGGAAAAACTGTTTTTT. Encoded protein: CASSLIGTGGEKLFF. V usage is TRBV5-5 and J usage is TRBJ1-4; 8 bases match TRBD1. The CDR3 contains 15 residues. CDR1 is SGHKS, CDR2 YYEKEE, per germline (reference sequence). Losses at the gene ends were 2 bases for V and 8 bases for J; bases not matched to a gene: 8.

This clone appeared once. The CDR3 here is CSVGNPGQGMGYEQYF. The DNA for the CDR3 is TGCAGCGTTGGGAACCCGGGACAGGGGATGGGCTACGAGCAGTACTTC. The rearrangement joins TRBV29-1 to TRBJ2-7; 10 bases are shared with TRBD1. This CDR3 spans 16 amino acids. J gave up 3 bases and V 4 bases, and 12 bases lay outside the gene matches. The V gene's germline CDR1 is SQVTM and CDR2 ANQGSEA.

The chain joins TRBV19 to TRBJ2-2, with TRBD1 matching 9 bases. The CDR3 covers 13 residues. The V and J ends lost 7 bases and 7 bases, in that order; junction bases with no gene match: 4. Germline lookup yields CDR1 LNHDA and CDR2 SQIVND (reference sequence). CDR3 loop: CASIRQGDGELFF. The CDR3, as DNA: TGTGCCAGTATTAGACAGGGGGACGGGGAGCTGTTTTTT.

This clone was seen a single time. V gene TRBV11-2 combines with J gene TRBJ2-7, with D uncertain. CDR3 length equals 15 residues. Trimming took 0 bases from V and 2 from J, leaving 11 bases between them. Germline CDR1 reads SGHAT; CDR2 reads FQNNGV. The CDR3, as DNA: TGTGCCAGCAGCTTAGAAGAGCCCCTTCCCTACGAGCAGTACTTC. It specifies CASSLEEPLPYEQYF.